What follows describes a single TCR beta chain. Method: immunoSEQ multiplex PCR; TCRdb's copy keeps in-frame clones and lacks some. The sample lists 170,000 or so clones, around 90% occurring once. The sample comes from a study of blood T cell repertoires in COVID-19. Trimming removed 2 bases at V and 2 bases at J, with 13 bases between. CDR3 length: 15 amino acids. Germline CDR1 reads MNHEY; CDR2 reads SVGAGI. This rearrangement joins TRBV6-5 to TRBJ2-7, with D tentatively TRBD1 (6 bases). Sequenced sample: PBMCs or T cells enriched from blood (not recorded which). This receptor was obtained from a woman between 18 and 30 years old who had recovered from COVID-19. The CDR3 DNA reads as TGTGCCAGCAGTTACCAGGACAGAGCACCCTACGAGCAGTACTTC. Amino acids: CASSYQDRAPYEQYF.